These 30 T cell receptor beta chains were all obtained from the same sample, sequenced in a study of cytotoxic CD8 clonotypes in ibrutinib-treated CLL. Assay: immunoSEQ multiplex PCR; the TCRdb copy retains only in-frame clones and omits some. The sample lists fewer than 55,000 clones, about 57% occurring once. The specimen was PBMCs, collected after 24 months of ibrutinib treatment. Receptors originate from a human donor with chronic lymphocytic leukemia.

This rearrangement joins TRBV18 to TRBJ2-7; the match to TRBD1 covers 8 bases. Germline values: CDR1 KGHSH, CDR2 LQKENI. This CDR3 contains 14 residues. Unmatched junction bases numbered 10, after V lost 6 bases and J lost 6 bases. The CDR3 nucleotides read TGTGCCAGCTCCAAAGGGCAGGGGGCATCCGAGCAGTACTTC. Protein product: CASSKGQGASEQYF.

The chain carries TRBV9 and TRBJ1-1; a possible D gene is TRBD1 (5 bases). The CDR3 is made up of 16 amino acids. V gave up 0 bases and J gave up 3 bases, with 15 bases separating them. The V gene's germline CDR1 is SGDLS and CDR2 YYNGEE. CDR3 sequence reads: CASSVGEGQGYTEAFF. The CDR3 DNA reads as TGTGCCAGCAGCGTAGGCGAGGGGCAGGGATACACTGAAGCTTTCTTT.

Concerning this clone itself: Other nucleotide sequences from this sample produce the same CDR3. The chain carries TRBV11-2 and TRBJ1-2; no definite D call. Deletions cut 5 bases from V and 0 bases from J, with 10 bases between. The CDR3 is 14 residues long. Looked up from germline, CDR1 is SGHAT and CDR2 is FQNNGV. Here the CDR3 reads CASSPAGPNYGYTF. CDR3 DNA: TGTGCCAGCAGCCCAGCAGGTCCTAACTATGGCTACACCTTC.

This clone was detected a few times. This sequence joins TRBV19 and TRBJ2-2, with 11 bases that match TRBD1. The germline V gene has CDR1 LNHDA and CDR2 SQIVND (reference sequence). V lost 11 bases and J lost 7; bases outside the gene matches: 9. The CDR3 contains 14 residues. CDR3 sequence (DNA): TGTGCCGCCAGAGGACAGGGGGCCGGCGGGGAGCTGTTTTTT. Protein product: CAARGQGAGGELFF.

The count of this clone is one. The chain has TRBV7-6 and TRBJ1-1; 10 positions agree with TRBD1. The CDR3 contains 17 residues. Germline values: CDR1 SGHVS, CDR2 FNYEAQ. Germline trimming cut 6 bases from V and 2 bases from J; bases unmatched to any gene: 12. CDR3 loop: CASSSTYGQGGNTEAFF. The CDR3, as DNA: TGTGCCAGCAGTTCTACATACGGACAGGGGGGAAACACTGAAGCTTTCTTT.

The V gene is TRBV10-2, the J gene TRBJ2-3, with D maybe TRBD2 (6 bases). Germline V lookup: CDR1 WSHSY, CDR2 SAAADI. This CDR3 has 14 residues. Trimming took 4 bases from V and 1 from J, leaving 9 bases between them. As DNA, the CDR3 is TGCGCCAGCAGTGGATTAGCGGGCACAGATACGCAGTATTTT. Its protein product is CASSGLAGTDTQYF.

This chain joins TRBV7-8 and TRBJ2-1, with D tentatively TRBD1 or TRBD2 (5 bases each). The germline CDR1 and CDR2 sequences are SGHVS and FQNEAQ. CDR3 length: 15 residues. The germline V and J ends were trimmed by 5 bases and 6 bases, with 17 bases remaining between them. The CDR3 region is CASSLGVRGLNEQFF. The CDR3 nucleotides read TGTGCCAGCAGCCTAGGGGTCCGGGGCCTCAATGAGCAGTTCTTC.

The chain links TRBV6-6 to TRBJ2-3, with D possibly TRBD2 on 7 matching bases. This CDR3 comprises 15 residues. Germline loops: CDR1 MNHNY, CDR2 SVGAGI (reference sequence). Trimming pared 2 bases from V and 3 bases from J, leaving 12 bases between. The CDR3 is CASSYRGATTDTQYF. CDR3 in DNA: TGTGCCAGCAGTTACCGGGGGGCCACAACAGATACGCAGTATTTT.

This chain uses TRBV15 with TRBJ1-5; TRBD1 matches 7 bases. Trimming cost V 0 bases and J 11 bases; bases outside gene matches: 16. The length of the CDR3 is 17 residues. The germline V gene has CDR1 LNHNV and CDR2 YYDKDF (reference sequence). For the CDR3, the DNA is TGTGCCACCAGCAGAGACCCAATGACAGGGCAGAGTGGGGCCCAGCATTTT. It encodes CATSRDPMTGQSGAQHF.

The rearrangement uses TRBV5-1 and TRBJ2-5; TRBD1 matches at 10 bases. The V gene end was trimmed by 4 bases and the J gene end by 4 bases; junction bases not matched to a gene: 7. Germline CDR1 reads SGHRS; CDR2 reads YFSETQ. The CDR3 runs 15 residues. Here the CDR3 DNA reads TGCGCCAGCAGCCCCGGGGGGACAGGGGCAGAGACCCAGTACTTC. Its translation is CASSPGGTGAETQYF.

The J gene is TRBJ1-1, the V gene TRBV6-1; D gene unclear. Trimming cost V 2 bases and J 6 bases, with 13 bases left between them. The CDR3 is 14 amino acids. Looked up from germline, CDR1 is MNHNS and CDR2 is SASEGT. As DNA, the CDR3 is TGTGCCAGCAGTGAAATCCTTTTTCCGGCTGAAGCTTTCTTT. Protein: CASSEILFPAEAFF.

In the case of this clone: The same CDR3 can be traced to other DNA sequences in this sample. CDR3 in amino acids: CASSLVAGGRETQYF. CDR3 in DNA: TGTGCCAGCAGCTTGGTGGCGGGGGGGCGGGAGACCCAGTACTTC. The V call is TRBV5-6, the J call TRBJ2-5; 9 positions agree with TRBD2. Germline V gene lookup returns CDR1 SGHDT and CDR2 YYEEEE. The CDR3 length is 15 residues. V lost 0 bases to trimming and J lost 5 bases; unmatched junction nucleotides: 5. Using reference TRBV5-6 and TRBJ2-5 for the parts outside the CDR3, the full variable domain is DAGVTQSPTHLIKTRGQQVTLRCSPKSGHDTVSWYQQALGQGPQFIFQYYEEEERQRGNFPDRFSGHQFPNYSSELNVNALLLGDSALYLCASSLVAGGRETQYFGPGTRLLVL.

This clone was found many times. This chain links TRBV5-1 with TRBJ1-1; no clear D gene. CDR3 length: 11 amino acids. CDR1 is SGHRS and CDR2 is YFSETQ in the germline V gene. V dropped 7 bases and J dropped 8 bases, with 12 bases sitting between them. The CDR3 loop reads CASGETDEAFF. As DNA, the CDR3 is TGCGCCAGCGGGGAGACGGACGAAGCTTTCTTT.

This clone was counted only a few times. The chain links TRBV6-5 to TRBJ2-7, with unresolved D. Trimming removed 4 bases from V and 3 bases from J, with 4 bases in between. CDR3 length: 11 amino acids. Germline CDR1 and CDR2: MNHEY and SVGAGI. CDR3 coding DNA: TGTGCCAGCAGTTCAGACTACGAGCAGTACTTC. As protein: CASSSDYEQYF.

J is TRBJ1-4 and V is TRBV6-6; D call uncertain. CDR3 size: 14 residues. Looked up from germline, CDR1 is MNHNY and CDR2 is SVGAGI (reference sequence). V lost 2 bases and J 3 bases, leaving 7 bases between the germline ends. In nucleotides, the CDR3 is TGTGCCAGCAGTTACGGCCAGCCTAATGAAAAACTGTTTTTT. It encodes CASSYGQPNEKLFF.

The chain employs TRBV7-8 and TRBJ1-6; no clear D gene. CDR3 length equals 15 residues. The V end lost 5 bases, the J end lost 7 bases, and 15 bases lay between the germline ends. CDR1 and CDR2 from the germline V gene are SGHVS and FQNEAQ. CDR3 residues: CASSVHRASNSPLHF. The CDR3 DNA sequence: TGTGCCAGCAGCGTACATCGGGCCTCCAATTCACCCCTCCACTTT.

The chain joins TRBV10-3 to TRBJ1-2, with D unresolved. The CDR3 extends over 14 amino acids. Trimming removed 4 bases from V and 4 bases from J, with 13 bases in between. The germline V gene has CDR1 ENHRY and CDR2 SYGVKD. DNA for the CDR3: TGTGCCATCAGTGGTGGCCAGGCTACCTATGGCTACACCTTC. Its protein is CAISGGQATYGYTF.

This chain joins TRBV11-3 and TRBJ2-3; 8 bases align to TRBD1. V shed 3 bases, J shed 3 bases, and the junction held 2 bases outside the gene matches. The CDR3 has 14 residues. Per germline, CDR1 SGHNT and CDR2 YENEEA. CDR3 in amino acids: CASSFRGQTDTQYF. CDR3 sequence (DNA): TGTGCCAGCAGCTTCAGGGGGCAGACAGATACGCAGTATTTT.

This chain connects TRBV15 to TRBJ1-1; TRBD1 might be the D (6 bases). This CDR3 contains 16 residues. Trimming left V 0 bases short and J 6 bases short, with 17 bases between. Germline V gene lookup returns CDR1 LNHNV and CDR2 YYDKDF (reference sequence). As DNA, the CDR3 is TGTGCCACCAGCAGAGAAAGGTTCTTCGAGGGGGCTGAAGCTTTCTTT. Protein product: CATSRERFFEGAEAFF.

This chain joins TRBV5-1 and TRBJ2-3; D uncertain. This CDR3 has 13 residues. Trimming removed 0 bases from V and 8 bases from J, with 10 bases in between. The germline V gene encodes CDR1 SGHRS and CDR2 YFSETQ. CDR3 in amino acids: CASSLEGTATQYF. The DNA for the CDR3 is TGCGCCAGCAGCTTGGAGGGTACCGCTACGCAGTATTTT.

The J gene is TRBJ2-7, the V gene TRBV10-3, with D hard to call. The CDR3 sequence is 11 residues long. Germline V gives CDR1 ENHRY, CDR2 SYGVKD. V was clipped by 7 bases and J by 6 bases, with 10 bases between them. Here the CDR3 DNA reads TGTGCCATCACGGCGGACCGCGAGCAGTACTTC. This gives the protein CAITADREQYF.

The count of this clone is one. V is TRBV11-2 and J is TRBJ2-5, with D possibly being TRBD1 (5 bases). CDR3 length: 15 amino acids. CDR1 SGHAT and CDR2 FQNNGV come from the germline V gene. Trimming removed 2 bases from V and 5 bases from J, with 15 bases in between. CDR3 nucleotides: TGTGCCAGCAGCTTACAGTTCGGGTCAGGGGAGACCCAGTACTTC. Translated: CASSLQFGSGETQYF.

The gene calls are TRBV5-1 and TRBJ1-4, with a possible D match to TRBD1 (5 bases). The length of the CDR3 is 15 residues. Looked up from germline, CDR1 is SGHRS and CDR2 is YFSETQ. V dropped 4 bases and J dropped 0 bases, with 10 bases sitting between them. The CDR3 loop reads CASSPGRSTNEKLFF. In nucleotides, the CDR3 is TGCGCCAGCAGCCCGGGACGGTCAACTAATGAAAAACTGTTTTTT.

The CDR3 DNA reads TGTGCCAGCAGCGCGTTCGGACACAACTACGAGCAGTACTTC. Protein: CASSAFGHNYEQYF. V gene TRBV6-5 combines with J gene TRBJ2-7, with D possibly matching TRBD1 (5 bases). Trimming took 6 bases from V and 3 from J, leaving 15 bases between them. The germline CDR1 and CDR2 sequences are MNHEY and SVGAGI. This CDR3 region has 14 residues.

This clone was counted between two and nine times. This sequence joins TRBV10-1 and TRBJ2-2; TRBD2 matches at 9 bases. V lost 4 bases, J lost 4 bases, and 4 bases stayed unmatched. CDR3 length: 15 amino acids. Germline-derived CDR1 and CDR2 are WNHNN and SYGVQD (reference sequence). CDR3 in amino acids: CASSGELAGTGELFF. The CDR3 DNA follows: TGCGCCAGCAGTGGAGAACTAGCGGGCACCGGGGAGCTGTTTTTT.

The genes are TRBV27 and TRBJ1-5, with D maybe TRBD1 (6 bases). Trimming cost V 8 bases and J 7 bases, with 12 bases left between them. CDR1 and CDR2 from the germline V gene are MNHEY and SMNVEV (reference sequence). This CDR3 contains 12 residues. Here the CDR3 DNA reads TGTGCCAGCTCAGGGGAGGGGCAGCCCCAGCATTTT. Translated: CASSGEGQPQHF.

This clone was counted a single time. The V call is TRBV4-1, the J call TRBJ2-1; D ambiguous. Germline loops: CDR1 MGHRA, CDR2 YSYEKL. The CDR3 consists of 15 residues. V dropped 0 bases and J dropped 4 bases, with 10 bases sitting between them. The CDR3 DNA follows: TGCGCCAGCAGCCAAGATACGGACGTTTACAATGAGCAGTTCTTC. This codes for CASSQDTDVYNEQFF.

The gene calls are TRBV2 and TRBJ2-1, with TRBD2 identical over 16 bases. Germline CDR1 is SNHLY and CDR2 is FYNNEI. The CDR3 is 21 residues long. After removal of 2 bases from V and 0 bases from J, the junction contained 10 bases not matched to a gene. The CDR3 loop reads CASSELPGLAGGYSSYNEQFF. The CDR3 nucleotides read TGTGCCAGCAGTGAATTACCGGGACTAGCGGGGGGGTATAGCTCCTACAATGAGCAGTTCTTC.

The rearrangement uses TRBV5-6 and TRBJ2-5; D unresolved. The CDR3 sequence is 15 residues long. The V gene lost 4 bases and the J gene lost 3 bases, with 16 bases spanning the gap. Germline V gene data show CDR1 as SGHDT and CDR2 as YYEEEE. CDR3 nucleotides: TGTGCCAGCAGCCCCGCCAGAAAGGGTAAAGAGACCCAGTACTTC. Protein: CASSPARKGKETQYF.

This clone was observed once. The chain employs TRBV2 and TRBJ1-5; 8 bases are a match to TRBD1. V gave up 3 bases and J gave up 1 base; unmatched junction bases: 5. CDR1 SNHLY and CDR2 FYNNEI come from the germline V gene. The CDR3 extends over 16 amino acids. The CDR3 loop is CASSEGQEWSNQPQHF. CDR3 DNA sequence: TGTGCCAGCAGTGAGGGACAGGAATGGAGCAATCAGCCCCAGCATTTT.